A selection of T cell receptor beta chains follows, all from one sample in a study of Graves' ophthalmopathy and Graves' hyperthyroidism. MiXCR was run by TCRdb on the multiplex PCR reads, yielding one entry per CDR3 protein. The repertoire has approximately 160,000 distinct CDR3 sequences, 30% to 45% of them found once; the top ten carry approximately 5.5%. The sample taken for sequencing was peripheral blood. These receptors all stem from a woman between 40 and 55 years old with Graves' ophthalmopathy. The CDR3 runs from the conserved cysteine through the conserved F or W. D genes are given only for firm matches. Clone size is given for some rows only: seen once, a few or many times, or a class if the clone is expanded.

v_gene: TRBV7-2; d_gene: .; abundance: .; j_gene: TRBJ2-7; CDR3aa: CASSKRGLSSYEQYF; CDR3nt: TGTGCCAGCAGCAAAAGAGGACTATCCTCCTACGAGCAGTACTTC
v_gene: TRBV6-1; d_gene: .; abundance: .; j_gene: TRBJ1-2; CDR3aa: CASSLQEQAGYGYTF; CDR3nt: TGTGCCAGCAGCCTACAAGAGCAGGCGGGCTATGGCTACACCTTC
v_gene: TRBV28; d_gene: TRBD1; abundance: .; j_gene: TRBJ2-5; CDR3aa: CASSFVGQGLVGETQYF; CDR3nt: TGTGCCAGCAGTTTTGTGGGACAGGGGCTCGTCGGGGAGACCCAGTACTTC
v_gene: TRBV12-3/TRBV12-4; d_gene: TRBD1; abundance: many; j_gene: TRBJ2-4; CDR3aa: CASSPDRGKNIQYF; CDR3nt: TGTGCCAGCAGTCCTGACAGGGGCAAAAACATTCAGTACTTC
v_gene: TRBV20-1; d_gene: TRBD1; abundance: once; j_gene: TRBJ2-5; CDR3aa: CGAWDRLAETQYF; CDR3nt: TGCGGAGCGTGGGACAGGCTAGCGGAGACCCAGTACTTC
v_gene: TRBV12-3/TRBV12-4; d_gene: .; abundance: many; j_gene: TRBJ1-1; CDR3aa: CASRNRDHTEAFF; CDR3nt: TGTGCCAGCAGGAACAGGGATCACACTGAAGCTTTCTTT
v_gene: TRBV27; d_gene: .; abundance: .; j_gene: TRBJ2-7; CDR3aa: CASRTGLRHEQYF; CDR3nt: TGTGCCAGCAGAACCGGGCTTAGGCACGAGCAGTACTTC
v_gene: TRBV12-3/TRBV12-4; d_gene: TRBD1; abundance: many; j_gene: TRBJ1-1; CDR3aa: CASRPTGGNSEAFF; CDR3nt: TGTGCCAGCAGACCAACAGGGGGAAATTCTGAAGCTTTCTTT
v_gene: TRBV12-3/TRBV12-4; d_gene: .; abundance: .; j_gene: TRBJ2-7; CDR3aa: CASSFSPTGDEQYF; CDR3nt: TGTGCCAGCAGTTTCTCCCCTACTGGGGACGAGCAGTACTTC
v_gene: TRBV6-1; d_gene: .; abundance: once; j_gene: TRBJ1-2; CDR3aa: CASSRQRLNGYTF; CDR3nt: TGTGCCAGCAGTCGTCAGAGGTTGAATGGCTACACCTTC
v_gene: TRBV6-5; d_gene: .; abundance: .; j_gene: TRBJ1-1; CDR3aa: CASSYNPTGTFTAEAFF; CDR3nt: TGTGCCAGCAGTTACAACCCCACCGGGACATTCACCGCTGAAGCTTTCTTT
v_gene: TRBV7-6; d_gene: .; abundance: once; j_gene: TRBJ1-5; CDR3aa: CASSDGGQPQHF; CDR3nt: TGTGCCAGCAGCGACGGGGGACAGCCCCAGCATTTT
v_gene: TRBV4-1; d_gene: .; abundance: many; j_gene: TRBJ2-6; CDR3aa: CASSQALFGFSGANVLTF; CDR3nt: TGCGCCAGCAGCCAAGCTCTTTTCGGGTTCTCTGGGGCCAACGTCCTGACTTTC
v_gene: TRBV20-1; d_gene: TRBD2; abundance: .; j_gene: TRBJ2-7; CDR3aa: CSAELAGDIHEQYF; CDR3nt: TGCAGTGCCGAACTAGCGGGAGACATCCACGAGCAGTACTTC
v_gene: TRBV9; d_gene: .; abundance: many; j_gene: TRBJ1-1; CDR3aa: CASSVGWGARDTEAFF; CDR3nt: TGTGCCAGCAGCGTAGGGTGGGGGGCGCGGGACACTGAAGCTTTCTTT
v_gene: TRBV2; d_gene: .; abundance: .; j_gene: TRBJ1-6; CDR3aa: CASSGERHSLNSPLHF; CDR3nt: TGTGCCAGCAGTGGGGAAAGACATTCCCTCAATTCACCCCTCCACTTT
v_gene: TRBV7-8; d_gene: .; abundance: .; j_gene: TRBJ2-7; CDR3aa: CASSLTTYEQYF; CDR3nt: TGTGCCAGCAGCTTGACAACTTACGAGCAGTACTTC
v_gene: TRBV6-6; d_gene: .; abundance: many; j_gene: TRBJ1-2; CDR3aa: CASSYLGGGYTF; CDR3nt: TGTGCCAGCAGTTATTTAGGGGGTGGCTACACCTTC
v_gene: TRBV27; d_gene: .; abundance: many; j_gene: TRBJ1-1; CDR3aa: CASSLRPPGKYTEAFF; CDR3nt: TGTGCCAGCAGTTTACGACCTCCAGGGAAGTACACTGAAGCTTTCTTT
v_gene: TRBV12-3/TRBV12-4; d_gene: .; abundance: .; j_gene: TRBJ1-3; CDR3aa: CASSSKPGRGGGNTIYF; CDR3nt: TGTGCCAGCAGTTCTAAGCCCGGACGGGGTGGAGGAAACACCATATATTTT
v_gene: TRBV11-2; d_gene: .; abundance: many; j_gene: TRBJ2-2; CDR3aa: CASRTQIWNTGELFF; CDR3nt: TGTGCCAGCAGGACCCAGATTTGGAACACCGGGGAGCTGTTTTTT
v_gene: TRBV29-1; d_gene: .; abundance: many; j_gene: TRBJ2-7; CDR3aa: CSVDEGLDYEQYF; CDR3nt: TGCAGCGTTGATGAGGGATTAGACTACGAGCAGTACTTC
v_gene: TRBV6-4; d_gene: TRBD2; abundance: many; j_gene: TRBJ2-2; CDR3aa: CASRLYKAGENTGELFF; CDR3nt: TGTGCCAGCAGGCTCTATAAAGCGGGGGAAAACACCGGGGAGCTGTTTTTT
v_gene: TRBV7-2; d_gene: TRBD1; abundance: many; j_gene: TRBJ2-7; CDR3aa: CASSPRTGYDEQYF; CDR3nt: TGTGCCAGCAGCCCACGGACAGGGTACGACGAGCAGTACTTC
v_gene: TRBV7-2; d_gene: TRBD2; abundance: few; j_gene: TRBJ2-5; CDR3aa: CASSSPLAGGRETQYF; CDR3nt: TGTGCCAGCAGCTCCCCTCTAGCGGGGGGGCGGGAGACCCAGTACTTC
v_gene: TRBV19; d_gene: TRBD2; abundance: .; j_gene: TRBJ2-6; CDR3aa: CASGGLAGGARGANVLTF; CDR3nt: TGTGCCAGTGGGGGACTAGCGGGAGGAGCTCGTGGGGCCAACGTCCTGACTTTC
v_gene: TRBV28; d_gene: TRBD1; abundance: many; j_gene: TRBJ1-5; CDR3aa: CASSLEGAGNQPQHF; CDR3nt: TGTGCCAGCAGTTTAGAGGGGGCTGGTAATCAGCCCCAGCATTTT
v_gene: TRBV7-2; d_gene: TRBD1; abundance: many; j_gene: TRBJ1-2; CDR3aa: CASSFFTGDNYGYTF; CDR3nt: TGTGCCAGCAGCTTTTTTACAGGGGATAACTATGGCTACACCTTC
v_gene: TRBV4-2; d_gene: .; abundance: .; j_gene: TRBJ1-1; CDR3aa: CASSQEVGGRAEAFF; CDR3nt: TGTGCCAGCAGCCAAGAAGTAGGGGGACGCGCTGAAGCTTTCTTT
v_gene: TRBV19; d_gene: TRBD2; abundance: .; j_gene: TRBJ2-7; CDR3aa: CASGSGTEQYF; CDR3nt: TGTGCCAGTGGAAGCGGGACCGAGCAGTACTTC
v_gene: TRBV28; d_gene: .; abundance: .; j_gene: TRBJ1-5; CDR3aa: CATRDTLNQPQHF; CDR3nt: TGTGCCACCAGGGACACCTTGAATCAGCCCCAGCATTTT
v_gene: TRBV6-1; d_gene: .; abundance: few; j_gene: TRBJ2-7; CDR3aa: CASISGGYEQYF; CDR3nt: TGTGCCAGCATCAGCGGCGGCTACGAGCAGTACTTC
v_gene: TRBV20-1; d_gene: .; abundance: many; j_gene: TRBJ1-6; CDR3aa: CSGLVPLESPLHF; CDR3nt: TGCAGTGGCTTAGTTCCCCTTGAGTCACCCCTCCACTTT
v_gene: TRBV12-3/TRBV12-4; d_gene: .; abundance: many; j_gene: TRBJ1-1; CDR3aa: CASSLQGLMNTEAFF; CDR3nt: TGTGCCAGCAGTTTGCAGGGACTGATGAACACTGAAGCTTTCTTT
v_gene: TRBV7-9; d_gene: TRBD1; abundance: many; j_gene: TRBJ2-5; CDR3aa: CASSLAMGQGAETQYF; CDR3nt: TGTGCCAGCAGCTTAGCGATGGGACAGGGGGCAGAGACCCAGTACTTC
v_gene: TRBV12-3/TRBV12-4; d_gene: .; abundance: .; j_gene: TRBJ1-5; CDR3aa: CASSVDRIDQPQHF; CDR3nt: TGTGCCAGCAGTGTCGACAGAATCGATCAGCCCCAGCATTTT
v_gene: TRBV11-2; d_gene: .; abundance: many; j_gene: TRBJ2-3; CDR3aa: CASWDGEKTQYF; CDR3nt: TGTGCCAGCTGGGACGGGGAGAAGACGCAGTATTTT
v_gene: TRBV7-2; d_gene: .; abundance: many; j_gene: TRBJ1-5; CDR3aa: CASSLYSIGQPQHF; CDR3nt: TGTGCCAGCAGCTTATATAGTATAGGTCAGCCCCAGCATTTT
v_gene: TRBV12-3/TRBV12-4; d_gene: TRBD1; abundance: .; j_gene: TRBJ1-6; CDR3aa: CASHLGTVGSPLHF; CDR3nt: TGTGCCAGCCATCTTGGGACAGTAGGATCACCCCTCCACTTT
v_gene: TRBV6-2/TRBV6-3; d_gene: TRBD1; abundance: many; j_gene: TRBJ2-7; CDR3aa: CASRANRGPTYEQYF; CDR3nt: TGTGCCAGCAGAGCAAACAGGGGGCCCACCTACGAGCAGTACTTC
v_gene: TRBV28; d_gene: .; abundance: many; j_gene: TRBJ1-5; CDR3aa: CASSQLTGYSNQPQHF; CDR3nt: TGTGCCAGCAGTCAATTGACAGGATATAGCAATCAGCCCCAGCATTTT
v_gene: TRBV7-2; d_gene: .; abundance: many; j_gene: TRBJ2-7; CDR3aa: CASSLVGTSSYEQYF; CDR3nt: TGTGCCAGCAGCTTAGTGGGCACCAGCTCCTACGAGCAGTACTTC
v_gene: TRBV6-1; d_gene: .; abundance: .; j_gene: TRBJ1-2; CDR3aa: CSSSEGGWGYGYTF; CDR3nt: TGTTCCAGCAGTGAAGGAGGGTGGGGATATGGCTACACCTTC
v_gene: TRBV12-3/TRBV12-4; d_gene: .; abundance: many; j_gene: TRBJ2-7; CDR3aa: CASNDGKIYEQYF; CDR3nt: TGTGCCAGCAACGACGGAAAGATCTACGAGCAGTACTTC
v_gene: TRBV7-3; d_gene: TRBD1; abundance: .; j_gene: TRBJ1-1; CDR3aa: CASSLTEDRAEAFF; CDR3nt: TGTGCCAGCAGCTTAACGGAGGACAGGGCTGAAGCTTTCTTT
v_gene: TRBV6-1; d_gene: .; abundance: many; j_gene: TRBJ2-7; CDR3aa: CASSGMGGAYEQYF; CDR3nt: TGTGCCAGCAGTGGAATGGGGGGAGCCTACGAGCAGTACTTC
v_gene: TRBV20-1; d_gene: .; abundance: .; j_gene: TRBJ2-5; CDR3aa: CSARGGLLQETQYF; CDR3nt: TGCAGTGCTAGAGGCGGACTCCTCCAAGAGACCCAGTACTTC
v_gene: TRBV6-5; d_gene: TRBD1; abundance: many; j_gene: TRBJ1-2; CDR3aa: CASSYSTTGPRNYGYTF; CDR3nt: TGTGCCAGCAGTTACTCGACGACAGGGCCTCGTAACTATGGCTACACCTTC
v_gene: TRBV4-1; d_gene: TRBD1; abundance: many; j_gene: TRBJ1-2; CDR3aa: CASSPRQGTSNYGYTF; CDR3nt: TGCGCCAGCAGCCCAAGACAGGGGACCTCTAACTATGGCTACACCTTC
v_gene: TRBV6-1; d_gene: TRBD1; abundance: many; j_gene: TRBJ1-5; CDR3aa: CASSESGGGNQPQHF; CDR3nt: TGTGCCAGCAGTGAATCAGGGGGGGGCAATCAGCCCCAGCATTTT
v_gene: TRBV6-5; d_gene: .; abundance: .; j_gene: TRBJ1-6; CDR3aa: CASSYKGGHLDNSPLHF; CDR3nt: TGTGCCAGCAGTTACAAAGGCGGACATCTGGATAATTCACCCCTCCACTTT
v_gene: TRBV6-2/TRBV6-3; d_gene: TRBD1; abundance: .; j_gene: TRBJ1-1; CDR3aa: CASSYRDRVNTEAFF; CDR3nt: TGTGCCAGCAGTTACCGCGACAGGGTTAACACTGAAGCTTTCTTT
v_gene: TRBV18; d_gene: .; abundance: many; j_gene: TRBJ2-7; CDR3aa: CASSPGTVSYEQYF; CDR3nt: TGTGCCAGCTCACCGGGGACGGTGTCCTACGAGCAGTACTTC